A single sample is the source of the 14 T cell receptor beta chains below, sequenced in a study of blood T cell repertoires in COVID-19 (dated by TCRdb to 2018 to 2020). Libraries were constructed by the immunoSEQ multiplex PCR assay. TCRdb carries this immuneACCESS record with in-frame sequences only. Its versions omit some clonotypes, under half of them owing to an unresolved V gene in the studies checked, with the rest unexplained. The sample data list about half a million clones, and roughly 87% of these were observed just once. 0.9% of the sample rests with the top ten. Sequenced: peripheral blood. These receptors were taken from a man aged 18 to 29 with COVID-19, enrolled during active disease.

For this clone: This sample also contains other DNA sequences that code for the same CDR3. CDR3 DNA sequence: TGTGCCAGTAGTATCGGGGATACGCAGTATTTT. It specifies CASSIGDTQYF. V gene TRBV19 combines with J gene TRBJ2-3; unclear D gene. Germline V gives CDR1 LNHDA, CDR2 SQIVND (reference sequence). Trimming pared 3 bases from V and 6 bases from J, leaving 4 bases between. The CDR3 length is 11 residues.

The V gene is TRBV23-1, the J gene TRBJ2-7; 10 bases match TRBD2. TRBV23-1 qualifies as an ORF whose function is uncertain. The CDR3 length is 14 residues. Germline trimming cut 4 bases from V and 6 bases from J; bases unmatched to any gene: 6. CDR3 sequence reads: CASSLGTSVGEQYF. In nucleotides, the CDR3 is TGCGCCAGCAGTCTCGGGACTAGCGTTGGCGAGCAGTACTTC.

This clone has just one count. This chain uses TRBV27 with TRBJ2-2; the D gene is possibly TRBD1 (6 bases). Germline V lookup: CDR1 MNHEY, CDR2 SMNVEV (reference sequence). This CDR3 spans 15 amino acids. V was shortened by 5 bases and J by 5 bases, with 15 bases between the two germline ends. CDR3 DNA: TGTGCCAGCAGTCCCAGGGGATTAGAGACCGGGGAGCTGTTTTTT. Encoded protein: CASSPRGLETGELFF.

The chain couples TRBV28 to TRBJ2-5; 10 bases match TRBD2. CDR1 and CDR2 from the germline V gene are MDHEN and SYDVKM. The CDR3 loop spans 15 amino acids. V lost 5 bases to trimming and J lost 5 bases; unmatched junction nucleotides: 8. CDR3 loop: CASSPAGGAMETQYF. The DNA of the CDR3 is TGTGCCAGCAGTCCAGCGGGAGGGGCGATGGAGACCCAGTACTTC. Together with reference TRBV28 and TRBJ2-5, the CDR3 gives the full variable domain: DVKVTQSSRYLVKRTGEKVFLECVQDMDHENMFWYRQDPGLGLRLIYFSYDVKMKEKGDIPEGYSVSREKKERFSLILESASTNQTSMYLCASSPAGGAMETQYFGPGTRLLVL.

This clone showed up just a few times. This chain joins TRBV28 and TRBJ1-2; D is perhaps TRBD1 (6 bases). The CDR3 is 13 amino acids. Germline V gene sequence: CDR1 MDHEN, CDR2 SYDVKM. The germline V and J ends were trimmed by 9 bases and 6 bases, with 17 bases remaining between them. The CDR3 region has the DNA TGTGCCAGTAGAGCGGGGGCTACCGATGGCTACACCTTC. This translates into CASRAGATDGYTF.

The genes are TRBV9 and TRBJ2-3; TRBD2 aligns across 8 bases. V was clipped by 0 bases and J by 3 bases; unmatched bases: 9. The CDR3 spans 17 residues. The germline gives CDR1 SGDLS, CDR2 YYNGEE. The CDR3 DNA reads TGTGCCAGCAGCGTAGCCCCAAGCGGGGGCTCGACAGATACGCAGTATTTT. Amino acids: CASSVAPSGGSTDTQYF.

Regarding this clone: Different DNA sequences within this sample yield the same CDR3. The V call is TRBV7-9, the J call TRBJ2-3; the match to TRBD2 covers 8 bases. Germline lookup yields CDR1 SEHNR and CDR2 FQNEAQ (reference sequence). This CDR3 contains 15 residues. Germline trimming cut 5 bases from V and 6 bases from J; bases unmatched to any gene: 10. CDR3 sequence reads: CASSRSGRRADTQYF. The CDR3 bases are TGTGCCAGCAGCCGAAGCGGGAGACGAGCGGATACGCAGTATTTT.

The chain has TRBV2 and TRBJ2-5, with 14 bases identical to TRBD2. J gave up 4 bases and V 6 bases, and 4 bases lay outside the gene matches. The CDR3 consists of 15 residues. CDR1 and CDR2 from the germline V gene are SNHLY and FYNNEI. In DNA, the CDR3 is TGTGCCAGCAGCCGGGGACTAGCGGGAGCAGAGACCCAGTACTTC. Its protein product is CASSRGLAGAETQYF. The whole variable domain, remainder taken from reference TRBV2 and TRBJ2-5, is EPEVTQTPSHQVTQMGQEVILRCVPISNHLYFYWYRQILGQKVEFLVSFYNNEISEKSEIFDDQFSVERPDGSNFTLKIRSTKLEDSAMYFCASSRGLAGAETQYFGPGTRLLVL.

The CDR3 is CASSAAGTVSGNTIYF. The CDR3 DNA reads as TGTGCCAGCAGCGCCGCCGGGACAGTCTCTGGAAACACCATATATTTT. This chain uses TRBV9 with TRBJ1-3, with 7 bases aligning to TRBD1. Germline V gene sequence: CDR1 SGDLS, CDR2 YYNGEE. V shed 3 bases and J 0 bases; nucleotides not matched to a gene: 6. This CDR3 region has 16 residues.

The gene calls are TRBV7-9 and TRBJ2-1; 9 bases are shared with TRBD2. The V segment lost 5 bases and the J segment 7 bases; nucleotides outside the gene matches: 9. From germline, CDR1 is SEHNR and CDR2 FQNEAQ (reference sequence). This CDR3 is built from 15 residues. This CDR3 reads CASSNLAGKLNEQFF. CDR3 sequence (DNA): TGTGCCAGCAGCAATCTAGCGGGGAAATTGAATGAGCAGTTCTTC. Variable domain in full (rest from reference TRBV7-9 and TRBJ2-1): DTGVSQNPRHKITKRGQNVTFRCDPISEHNRLYWYRQTLGQGPEFLTYFQNEAQLEKSRLLSDRFSAERPKGSFSTLEIQRTEQGDSAMYLCASSNLAGKLNEQFFGPGTRLTVL.

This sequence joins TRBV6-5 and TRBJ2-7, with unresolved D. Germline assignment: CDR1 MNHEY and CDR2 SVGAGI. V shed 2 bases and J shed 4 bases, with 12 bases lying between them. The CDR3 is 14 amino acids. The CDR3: CASSYGTLPYEQYF. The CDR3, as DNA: TGTGCCAGCAGTTACGGTACCCTACCATACGAGCAGTACTTC.

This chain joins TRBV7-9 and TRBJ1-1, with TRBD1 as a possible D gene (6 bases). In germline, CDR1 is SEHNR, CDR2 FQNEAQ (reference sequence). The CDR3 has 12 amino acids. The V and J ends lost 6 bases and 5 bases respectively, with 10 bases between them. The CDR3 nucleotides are TGTGCCAGCAGACCGCAGGGGACTGAAGCTTTCTTT. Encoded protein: CASRPQGTEAFF.

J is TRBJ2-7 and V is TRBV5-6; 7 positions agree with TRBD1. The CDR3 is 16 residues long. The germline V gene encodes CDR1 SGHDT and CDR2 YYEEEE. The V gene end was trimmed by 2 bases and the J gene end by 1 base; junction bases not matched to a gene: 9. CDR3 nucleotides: TGTGCCAGCAGCTTTTTCCCCAGGGGGTCGTCCTACGAGCAGTACTTC. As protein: CASSFFPRGSSYEQYF.

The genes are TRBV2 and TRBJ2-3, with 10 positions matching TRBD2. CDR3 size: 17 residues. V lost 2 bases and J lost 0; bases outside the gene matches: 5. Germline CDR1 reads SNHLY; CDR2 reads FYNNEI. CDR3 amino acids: CASSETQTSGSTDTQYF. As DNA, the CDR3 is TGTGCCAGCAGTGAAACTCAGACTAGCGGGAGCACAGATACGCAGTATTTT. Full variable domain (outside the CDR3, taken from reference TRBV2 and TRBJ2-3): EPEVTQTPSHQVTQMGQEVILRCVPISNHLYFYWYRQILGQKVEFLVSFYNNEISEKSEIFDDQFSVERPDGSNFTLKIRSTKLEDSAMYFCASSETQTSGSTDTQYFGPGTRLTVL.